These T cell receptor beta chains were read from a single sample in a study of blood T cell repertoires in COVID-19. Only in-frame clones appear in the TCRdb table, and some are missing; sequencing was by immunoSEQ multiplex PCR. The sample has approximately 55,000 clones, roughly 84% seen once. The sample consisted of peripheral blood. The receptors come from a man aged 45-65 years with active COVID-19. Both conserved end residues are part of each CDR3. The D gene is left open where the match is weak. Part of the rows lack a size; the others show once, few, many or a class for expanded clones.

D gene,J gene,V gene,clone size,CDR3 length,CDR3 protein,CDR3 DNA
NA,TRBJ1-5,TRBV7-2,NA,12,CASSRRNQPQHF,TGTGCCAGCAGCCGTAGAAATCAGCCCCAGCATTTT
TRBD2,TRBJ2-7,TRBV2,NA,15,CASKTSGSPIYEQYF,TGTGCCAGCAAAACTAGCGGGAGCCCAATCTACGAGCAGTACTTC
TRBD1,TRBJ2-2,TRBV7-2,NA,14,CASSDYRGGGELFF,TGTGCCAGCAGCGACTACAGGGGTGGCGGGGAGCTGTTTTTT
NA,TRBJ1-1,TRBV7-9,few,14,CASSSTDSSSEAFF,TGTGCCAGCAGCTCAACGGACAGTTCGAGTGAAGCTTTCTTT
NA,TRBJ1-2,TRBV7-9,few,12,CASSVEERGYTF,TGTGCCAGCAGCGTTGAGGAGCGTGGCTACACCTTC
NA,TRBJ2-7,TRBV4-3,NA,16,CASSQDVGKSSYEQYF,TGCGCCAGCAGCCAAGATGTGGGCAAAAGCTCCTACGAGCAGTACTTC
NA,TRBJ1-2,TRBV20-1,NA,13,CSASGGEDYGYTF,TGCAGTGCTAGTGGGGGGGAGGACTATGGCTACACCTTC
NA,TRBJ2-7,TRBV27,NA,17,CASSKGSGRTAPYEQYF,TGTGCCAGCAGTAAGGGATCGGGGAGAACAGCCCCCTACGAGCAGTACTTC
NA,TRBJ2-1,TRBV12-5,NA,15,CASGLVGSIDNEQFF,TGTGCTAGTGGTTTGGTTGGCTCGATCGACAATGAGCAGTTCTTC
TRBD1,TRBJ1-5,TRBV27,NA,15,CASDSGQGGNQPQHF,TGTGCCAGCGACTCCGGACAGGGCGGGAATCAGCCCCAGCATTTT
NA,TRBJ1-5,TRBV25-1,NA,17,CASSEYPDSILSQPQHF,TGTGCCAGCAGTGAATATCCGGACAGTATCCTAAGTCAGCCCCAGCATTTT
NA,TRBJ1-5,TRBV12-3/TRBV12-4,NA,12,CASSPHNQPQHF,TGTGCCAGCAGCCCCCACAACCAGCCCCAGCATTTT
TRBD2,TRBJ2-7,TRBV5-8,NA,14,CASGGGGSSYEQYF,TGTGCCAGCGGGGGGGGAGGGAGCTCCTACGAGCAGTACTTC
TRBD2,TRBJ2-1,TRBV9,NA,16,CASSVSSGVSYNEQFF,TGTGCCAGCAGCGTATCTAGCGGGGTCTCCTACAATGAGCAGTTCTTC
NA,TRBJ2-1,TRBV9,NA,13,CASSVRDWNEQFF,TGTGCCAGCAGCGTAAGGGACTGGAATGAGCAGTTCTTC
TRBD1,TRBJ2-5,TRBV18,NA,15,CASSPRTGVGETQYF,TGTGCCAGCTCACCACGGACAGGGGTAGGAGAGACCCAGTACTTC
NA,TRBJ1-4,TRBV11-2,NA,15,CASSPTGGGIEKLFF,TGTGCCAGCAGCCCCACTGGGGGGGGGATTGAAAAACTGTTTTTT
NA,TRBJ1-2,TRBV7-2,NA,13,CASSLVGGGGYTF,TGTGCCAGCAGCTTAGTAGGGGGGGGTGGCTACACCTTC
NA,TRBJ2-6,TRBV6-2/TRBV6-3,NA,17,CASSYLDTRSGANVLTF,TGTGCCAGCAGTTACTTGGACACCCGCTCTGGGGCCAACGTCCTGACTTTC
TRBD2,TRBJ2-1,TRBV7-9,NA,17,CASSLAASGRADDEQFF,TGTGCCAGCAGCTTAGCCGCTAGCGGGAGGGCCGATGATGAGCAGTTCTTC
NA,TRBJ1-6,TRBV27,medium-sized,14,CASSPGGGLRPLHF,TGTGCCAGCAGCCCCGGGGGGGGTCTGCGACCCCTCCACTTT
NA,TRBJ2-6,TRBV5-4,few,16,CASSFGGAPGANVLTF,TGTGCCAGCAGCTTTGGTGGGGCGCCTGGGGCCAACGTCCTGACTTTC
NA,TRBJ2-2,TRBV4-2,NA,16,CASSQVLRGNTGELFF,TGTGCCAGCAGCCAAGTGTTGCGGGGGAACACCGGGGAGCTGTTTTTT
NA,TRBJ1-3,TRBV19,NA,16,CASSPPGYDAGNTIYF,TGTGCCAGTAGTCCGCCAGGGTACGACGCTGGAAACACCATATATTTT
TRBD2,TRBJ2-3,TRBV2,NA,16,CASSEARLAGTDTQYF,TGTGCCAGCAGTGAAGCACGGCTAGCGGGAACAGATACGCAGTATTTT
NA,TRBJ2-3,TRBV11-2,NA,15,CASSLGGWSTDTQYF,TGTGCCAGCAGCCTTGGCGGATGGAGCACAGATACGCAGTATTTT
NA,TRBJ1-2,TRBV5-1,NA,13,CASSRDTNYGYTF,TGCGCCAGCAGCCGGGACACTAACTATGGCTACACCTTC
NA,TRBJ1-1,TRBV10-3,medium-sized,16,CAISESRTSGGTEAFF,TGTGCCATCAGTGAGTCTAGGACCTCCGGGGGCACTGAAGCTTTCTTT
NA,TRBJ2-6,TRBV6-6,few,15,CASSSHGSGANVLTF,TGTGCCAGCAGTTCCCACGGCTCTGGGGCCAACGTCCTGACTTTC
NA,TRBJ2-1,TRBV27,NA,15,CASSLVPSSYNEQFF,TGTGCCAGCAGTTTGGTACCGAGCTCCTACAATGAGCAGTTCTTC
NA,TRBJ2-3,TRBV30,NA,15,CAWAKGLPSTDTQYF,TGTGCCTGGGCCAAAGGACTACCGAGCACAGATACGCAGTATTTT
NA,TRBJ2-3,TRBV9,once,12,CASSFYSDTQYF,TGTGCCAGCAGCTTCTATTCAGATACGCAGTATTTT
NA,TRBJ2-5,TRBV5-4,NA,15,CASSPKGGGGETQYF,TGTGCCAGCAGCCCGAAGGGGGGGGGAGGGGAGACCCAGTACTTC
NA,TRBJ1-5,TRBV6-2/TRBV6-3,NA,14,CASSLGRANQPQHF,TGTGCCAGCAGCCTCGGGAGGGCCAATCAGCCCCAGCATTTT
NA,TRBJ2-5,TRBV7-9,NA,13,CASSLMGQRTQYF,TGTGCCAGCAGCTTAATGGGGCAAAGGACCCAGTACTTC
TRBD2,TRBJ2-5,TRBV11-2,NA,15,CASSSPGLDRETQYF,TGTGCCAGCAGCTCGCCGGGACTAGACAGAGAGACCCAGTACTTC
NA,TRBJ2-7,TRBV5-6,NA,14,CASSFLGRPYEQYF,TGTGCCAGCAGCTTTTTGGGGCGTCCCTACGAGCAGTACTTC
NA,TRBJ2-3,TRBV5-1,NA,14,CASGLEPGSDTQYF,TGCGCCAGCGGATTGGAGCCAGGGTCAGATACGCAGTATTTT
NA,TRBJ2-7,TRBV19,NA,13,CASSGTDFYEQYF,TGTGCCAGTAGTGGAACAGATTTCTACGAGCAGTACTTC
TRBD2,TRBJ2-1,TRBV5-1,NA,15,CASSLGTSGVNEQFF,TGCGCCAGCAGCTTAGGGACTAGCGGGGTCAATGAGCAGTTCTTC
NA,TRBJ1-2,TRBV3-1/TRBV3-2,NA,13,CASSREDYYGYTF,TGTGCCAGCAGCCGCGAGGACTATTATGGCTACACCTTC
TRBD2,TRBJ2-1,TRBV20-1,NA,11,CSATGGTRQFF,TGCAGTGCTACCGGGGGGACTAGGCAGTTCTTC